Below are 21 T cell receptor beta chains sequenced from a single sample in a study of control samples from healthy donors and cancer patients. The protocol was immunoSEQ multiplex PCR, while the TCRdb copy is restricted to in-frame clones and leaves out a portion. The sample yields about 70,000 clones, approximately 80% seen once. The sequencing input was PBMCs. The receptors come from a woman in her forties or fifties with lung cancer.

The rearrangement links TRBV12-3 or TRBV12-4 to TRBJ1-2; TRBD1 might be the D (5 bases). The CDR3 is made up of 11 amino acids. Trimming took 3 bases from V and 12 from J, leaving 11 bases between them. CDR3 region: CASSFGAVHTF. As DNA, the CDR3 is TGTGCCAGCAGTTTTGGGGCGGTCCACACCTTC.

The chain carries TRBV5-1 and TRBJ1-3; D uncertain. This CDR3 is 13 amino acids long. Germline values: CDR1 SGHRS, CDR2 YFSETQ. V was shortened by 0 bases and J by 7 bases, with 8 bases between the two germline ends. The CDR3 here is CASSLERGNTIYF. CDR3 sequence (DNA): TGCGCCAGCAGCTTGGAGAGAGGCAACACCATATATTTT.

This clone came up once. The chain combines TRBV7-9 with TRBJ1-3; the D gene is possibly TRBD1 (5 bases). Germline V lookup: CDR1 SEHNR, CDR2 FQNEAQ (reference sequence). This CDR3 contains 15 residues. Deletions cut 4 bases from V and 2 bases from J, with 12 bases between. DNA of the CDR3: TGTGCCAGCAGCTCCGGGGCGAATCCTGGAAACACCATATATTTT. This gives the protein CASSSGANPGNTIYF.

This clone was detected only a few times. The chain uses TRBV5-4 and TRBJ2-1, with 8 bases fitting TRBD2. V lost 2 bases and J lost 2; bases outside the gene matches: 15. CDR3 length: 19 amino acids. Looked up from germline, CDR1 is SGHNT and CDR2 is YYREEE (reference sequence). The CDR3 DNA reads TGTGCCAGCAGCTTCGGGGGGGGAGACCATCGCCTAACCTACAATGAGCAGTTCTTC. Amino acid sequence: CASSFGGGDHRLTYNEQFF.

The DNA for the CDR3 is TGTGCCAGCAGGGGACAGGGTGGGCCATCTAACTATGGCTACACCTTC. This codes for CASRGQGGPSNYGYTF. The genes are TRBV27 and TRBJ1-2; 9 bases agree with TRBD1. Germline V lookup: CDR1 MNHEY, CDR2 SMNVEV (reference sequence). The CDR3 extends over 16 amino acids. The trim removed 6 bases at V and 0 bases at J, leaving 8 bases unmatched.

This rearrangement joins TRBV6-5 to TRBJ2-7; D is unclear. Trimming stripped 6 bases from V and 3 bases from J, with 18 bases between. Per germline, CDR1 MNHEY and CDR2 SVGAGI. This CDR3 is 15 amino acids long. Here the CDR3 reads CASRNEPQGDYEQYF. The CDR3, as DNA: TGTGCCAGCAGAAACGAGCCCCAAGGAGACTACGAGCAGTACTTC.

This chain joins TRBV19 and TRBJ1-5; TRBD1 matches at 7 bases. The V gene end was trimmed by 8 bases and the J gene end by 7 bases; junction bases not matched to a gene: 11. Germline V lookup: CDR1 LNHDA, CDR2 SQIVND (reference sequence). This CDR3 is built from 14 residues. The CDR3 DNA reads TGTGCCAGTGGACCGACAGGGTGGGACCAGCCCCAGCATTTT. Translation gives CASGPTGWDQPQHF.

This clone was counted a single time. The chain has TRBV29-1 and TRBJ2-5, with D unresolved. The CDR3 contains 11 residues. The V end was cut by 4 bases, the J end by 1 base, with 4 bases between. The germline gives CDR1 SQVTM, CDR2 ANQGSEA. The CDR3 DNA is TGCAGCGTTGGCGTCCAAGAGACCCAGTACTTC. Amino acid sequence: CSVGVQETQYF.

This chain links TRBV18 with TRBJ2-7; the D gene is possibly TRBD1 (5 bases). The CDR3 sequence is 15 residues long. V lost 4 bases and J lost 0, with 13 bases in between. Per the germline V gene, CDR1 is KGHSH and CDR2 is LQKENI. CDR3 amino acids: CASSRDTGVSYEQYF. The CDR3 bases are TGTGCCAGCTCACGAGATACAGGAGTCTCCTACGAGCAGTACTTC. The variable domain in full, with the rest retrieved from reference TRBV18 and TRBJ2-7, is NAGVMQNPRHLVRRRGQEARLRCSPMKGHSHVYWYRQLPEEGLKFMVYLQKENIIDESGMPKERFSAEFPKEGPSILRIQQVVRGDSAAYFCASSRDTGVSYEQYFGPGTRLTVT.

The chain is built from TRBV27 and TRBJ1-1; no clear D gene. Trimming shortened V by 1 base and J by 0 bases, and 12 bases separated the two germline ends. This CDR3 region has 16 residues. CDR1 MNHEY and CDR2 SMNVEV come from the germline V gene (reference sequence). In nucleotides, the CDR3 is TGTGCCAGCAGTTTATACGCCCAGTTCATGAACACTGAAGCTTTCTTT. Protein product: CASSLYAQFMNTEAFF.

This clone was observed a handful of times. J is TRBJ2-1 and V is TRBV13, with D tentatively TRBD2 (5 bases). Trimming shortened V by 4 bases and J by 2 bases, and 12 bases separated the two germline ends. The CDR3 totals 15 residues. CDR1 and CDR2 (germline): PRHDT, FYEKMQ (reference sequence). The CDR3 DNA follows: TGTGCCAGCAGCTCAAGCGGCAATCCCTACAATGAGCAGTTCTTC. This codes for CASSSSGNPYNEQFF.

This rearrangement joins TRBV15 to TRBJ1-2; 8 bases align to TRBD1. CDR1 is LNHNV, CDR2 YYDKDF, per germline (reference sequence). The CDR3 is made up of 16 amino acids. The junction had 7 bases not matched to a gene; V was cut back by 0 bases and J by 4 bases. CDR3 sequence reads: CATSRDPGGSGYGYTF. In DNA form, the CDR3 reads TGTGCCACCAGCAGAGATCCAGGGGGCTCGGGCTATGGCTACACCTTC.

This chain connects TRBV19 to TRBJ2-5, with D perhaps matching TRBD1 (6 bases). The CDR3 sequence is 15 residues long. The germline CDR1 and CDR2 sequences are LNHDA and SQIVND (reference sequence). The V gene lost 5 bases and the J gene lost 1 base, with 14 bases spanning the gap. CDR3 protein: CASSSAGTPQETQYF. CDR3 bases: TGTGCCAGTAGTTCGGCCGGGACACCCCAAGAGACCCAGTACTTC.

The chain carries TRBV3-1 (or the pseudogene TRBV3-2) and TRBJ2-3, with D hard to call. The CDR3 has 12 residues. V lost 6 bases to trimming and J lost 0 bases, with 4 bases between them. The germline V gene encodes CDR1 LGHDT and CDR2 YNNKEL (reference sequence). The DNA for the CDR3 is TGTGCCAGCAGACAAAGCACAGATACGCAGTATTTT. This gives the protein CASRQSTDTQYF.

The gene calls are TRBV9 and TRBJ1-3; weak D call: TRBD1 (5 bases). Germline V gene lookup returns CDR1 SGDLS and CDR2 YYNGEE. The V gene lost 5 bases and the J gene lost 0 bases, with 12 bases spanning the gap. The CDR3 has 15 amino acids. The CDR3 spells CASSMVGGSGNTIYF. The DNA for the CDR3 is TGTGCCAGCAGTATGGTGGGGGGCTCTGGAAACACCATATATTTT.

In its sample, this clone was seen a few times. The CDR3, as DNA: TGTGCTAGTGGTTTGGTAGTGGCTAGCGGGGGGGCGGATGAGCAGTTCTTC. Protein product: CASGLVVASGGADEQFF. This chain connects TRBV12-5 to TRBJ2-1; 12 nucleotides match TRBD2. CDR3 length: 17 amino acids. Per the germline V gene, CDR1 is LGHNT and CDR2 is FRNRAP. J lost 8 bases, V lost 0 bases, and 8 bases had no gene match.

This sequence joins TRBV19 and TRBJ1-1, with a weak D call TRBD1 (6 bases). Germline CDR1 reads LNHDA; CDR2 reads SQIVND (reference sequence). The CDR3 has 12 residues. Trimming removed 3 bases at V and 6 bases at J, with 8 bases between. The CDR3 DNA sequence: TGTGCCAGTAGTATTGCAGGGGCTGAAGCTTTCTTT. Translating gives CASSIAGAEAFF. The variable domain in full, completed from reference TRBV19 and TRBJ1-1, reads DGGITQSPKYLFRKEGQNVTLSCEQNLNHDAMYWYRQDPGQGLRLIYYSQIVNDFQKGDIAEGYSVSREKKESFPLTVTSAQKNPTAFYLCASSIAGAEAFFGQGTRLTVV.

The rearrangement links TRBV6-6 to TRBJ1-1; weak D call: TRBD1 (5 bases). Trimming pared 2 bases from V and 1 base from J, leaving 5 bases between. Germline CDR1 reads MNHNY; CDR2 reads SVGAGI (reference sequence). The CDR3 is made up of 13 amino acids. The CDR3 bases are TGTGCCAGCAGTTACAGGGGGAACACTGAAGCTTTCTTT. Residues: CASSYRGNTEAFF.

This chain connects TRBV3-1 (or the pseudogene TRBV3-2) to TRBJ1-6; unclear D gene. The length of the CDR3 is 14 residues. The germline gives CDR1 LGHDT, CDR2 YNNKEL (reference sequence). V was cut by 4 bases and J by 8 bases, with 12 bases left in between. The CDR3 here is CASSLSVTDSPLHF. The CDR3 bases are TGTGCCAGCAGCCTCTCAGTGACCGATTCACCCCTCCACTTT.

This clone was seen only once. V usage is TRBV11-2 and J usage is TRBJ1-1, with D possibly being TRBD1 (5 bases). V lost 5 bases and J lost 1, with 11 bases in between. The CDR3 sequence is 14 residues long. Germline V CDR1 and CDR2: SGHAT, FQNNGV. CDR3 sequence (DNA): TGTGCCAGCAGCCTTCAAGGACAGAACACTGAAGCTTTCTTT. It codes for CASSLQGQNTEAFF.

The V gene is TRBV7-9, the J gene TRBJ1-1, with D unresolved. V was pared by 2 bases and J by 3 bases, with 7 bases between. This CDR3 is built from 13 residues. From germline, CDR1 is SEHNR and CDR2 FQNEAQ (reference sequence). This CDR3 is CASSLSADTEAFF. DNA for the CDR3: TGTGCCAGCAGCTTATCGGCTGACACTGAAGCTTTCTTT.